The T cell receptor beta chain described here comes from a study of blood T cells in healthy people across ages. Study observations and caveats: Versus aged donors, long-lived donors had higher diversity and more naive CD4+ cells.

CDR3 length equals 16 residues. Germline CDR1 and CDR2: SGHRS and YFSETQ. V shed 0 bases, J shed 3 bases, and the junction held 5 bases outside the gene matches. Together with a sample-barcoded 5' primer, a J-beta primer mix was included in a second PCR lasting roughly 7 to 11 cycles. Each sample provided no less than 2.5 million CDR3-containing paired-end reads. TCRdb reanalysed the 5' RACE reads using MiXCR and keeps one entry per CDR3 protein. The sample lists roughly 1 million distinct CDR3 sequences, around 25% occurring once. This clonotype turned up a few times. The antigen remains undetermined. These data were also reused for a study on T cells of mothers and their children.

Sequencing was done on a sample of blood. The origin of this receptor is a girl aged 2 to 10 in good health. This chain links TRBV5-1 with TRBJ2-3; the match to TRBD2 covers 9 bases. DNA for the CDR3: TGCGCCAGCAGCTTGGTCACCCTAGCGGGGACAGATACGCAGTATTTT. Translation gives CASSLVTLAGTDTQYF.